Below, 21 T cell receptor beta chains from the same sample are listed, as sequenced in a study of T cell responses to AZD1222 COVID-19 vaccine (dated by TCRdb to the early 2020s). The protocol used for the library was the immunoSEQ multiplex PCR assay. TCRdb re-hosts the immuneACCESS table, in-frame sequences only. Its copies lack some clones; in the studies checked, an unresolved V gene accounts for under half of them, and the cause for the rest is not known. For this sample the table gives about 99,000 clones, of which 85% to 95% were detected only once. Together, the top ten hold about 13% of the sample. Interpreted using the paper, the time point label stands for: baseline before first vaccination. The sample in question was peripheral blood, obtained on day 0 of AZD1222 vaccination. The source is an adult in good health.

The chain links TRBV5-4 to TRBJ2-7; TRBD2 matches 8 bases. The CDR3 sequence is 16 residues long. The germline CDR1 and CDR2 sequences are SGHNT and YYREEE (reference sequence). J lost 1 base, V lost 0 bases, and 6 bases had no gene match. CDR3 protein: CASSLEAGGISYEQYF. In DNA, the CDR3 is TGTGCCAGCAGCTTGGAGGCGGGGGGCATTTCCTACGAGCAGTACTTC. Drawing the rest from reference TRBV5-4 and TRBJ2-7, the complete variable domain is ETGVTQSPTHLIKTRGQQVTLRCSSQSGHNTVSWYQQALGQGPQFIFQYYREEENGRGNFPPRFSGLQFPNYSSELNVNALELDDSALYLCASSLEAGGISYEQYFGPGTRLTVT.

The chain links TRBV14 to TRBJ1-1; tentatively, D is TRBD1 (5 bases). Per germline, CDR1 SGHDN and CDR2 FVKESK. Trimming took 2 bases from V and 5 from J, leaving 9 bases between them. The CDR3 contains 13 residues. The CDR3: CASSQSRGTEAFF. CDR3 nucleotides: TGTGCCAGCAGCCAAAGTCGGGGGACTGAAGCTTTCTTT.

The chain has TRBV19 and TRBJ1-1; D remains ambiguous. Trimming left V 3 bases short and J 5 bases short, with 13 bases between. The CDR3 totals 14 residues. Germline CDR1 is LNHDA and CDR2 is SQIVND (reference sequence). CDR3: CASSMWGEYTEAFF. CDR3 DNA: TGTGCCAGTAGTATGTGGGGAGAATATACTGAAGCTTTCTTT.

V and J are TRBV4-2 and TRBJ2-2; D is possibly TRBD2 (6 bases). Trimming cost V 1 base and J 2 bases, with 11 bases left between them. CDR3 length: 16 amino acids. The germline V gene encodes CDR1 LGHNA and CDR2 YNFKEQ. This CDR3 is CASSQALGLNTGELFF. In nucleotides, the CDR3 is TGTGCCAGCAGCCAAGCCTTGGGACTTAACACCGGGGAGCTGTTTTTT.

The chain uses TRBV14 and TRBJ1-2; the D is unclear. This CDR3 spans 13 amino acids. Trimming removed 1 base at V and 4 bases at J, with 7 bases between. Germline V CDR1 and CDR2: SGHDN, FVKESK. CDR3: CASSQAHPYGYTF. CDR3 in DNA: TGTGCCAGCAGCCAAGCGCACCCCTATGGCTACACCTTC.

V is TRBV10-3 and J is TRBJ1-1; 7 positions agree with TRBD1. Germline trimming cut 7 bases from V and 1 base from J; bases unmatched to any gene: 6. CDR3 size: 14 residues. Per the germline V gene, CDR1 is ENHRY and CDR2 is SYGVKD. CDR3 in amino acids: CAITPTGKNTEAFF. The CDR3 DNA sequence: TGTGCCATCACACCGACAGGGAAGAACACTGAAGCTTTCTTT.

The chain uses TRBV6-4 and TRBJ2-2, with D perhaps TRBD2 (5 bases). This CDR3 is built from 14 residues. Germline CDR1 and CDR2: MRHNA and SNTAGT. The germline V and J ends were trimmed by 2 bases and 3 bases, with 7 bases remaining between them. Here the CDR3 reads CASSDKADTGELFF. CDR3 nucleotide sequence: TGTGCCAGCAGTGACAAAGCGGACACCGGGGAGCTGTTTTTT.

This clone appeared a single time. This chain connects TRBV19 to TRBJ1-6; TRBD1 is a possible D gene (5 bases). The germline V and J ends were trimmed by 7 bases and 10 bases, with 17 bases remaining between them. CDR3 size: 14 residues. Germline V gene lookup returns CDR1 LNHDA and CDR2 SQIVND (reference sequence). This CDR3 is CASTSTRGSSPLHF. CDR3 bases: TGTGCCAGTACCTCGACTAGGGGTTCGTCACCCCTCCACTTT.

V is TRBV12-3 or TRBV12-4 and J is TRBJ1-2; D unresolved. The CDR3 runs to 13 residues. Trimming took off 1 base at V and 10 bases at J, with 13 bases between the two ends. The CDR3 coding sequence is TGTGCCAGCAGTTTAGGAGGCCGCCTGGTCTACACCTTC. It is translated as CASSLGGRLVYTF.

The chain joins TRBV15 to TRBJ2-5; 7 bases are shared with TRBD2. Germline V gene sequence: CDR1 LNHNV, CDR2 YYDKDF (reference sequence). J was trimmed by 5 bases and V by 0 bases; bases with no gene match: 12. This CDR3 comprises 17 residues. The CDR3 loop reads CATSRDLATRRGETQYF. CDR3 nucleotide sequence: TGTGCCACCAGCAGAGATCTAGCGACGAGGCGGGGGGAGACCCAGTACTTC.

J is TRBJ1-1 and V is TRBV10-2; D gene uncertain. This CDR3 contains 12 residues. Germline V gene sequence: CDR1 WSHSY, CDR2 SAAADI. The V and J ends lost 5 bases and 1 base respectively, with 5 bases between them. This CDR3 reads CASSLPNTEAFF. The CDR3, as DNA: TGCGCCAGCAGTCTCCCGAACACTGAAGCTTTCTTT.

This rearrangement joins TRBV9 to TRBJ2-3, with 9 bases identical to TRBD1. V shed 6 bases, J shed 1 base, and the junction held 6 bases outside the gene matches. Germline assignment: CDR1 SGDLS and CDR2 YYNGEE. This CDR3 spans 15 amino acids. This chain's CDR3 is CASTQTGGGTDTQYF. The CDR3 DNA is TGTGCCAGCACCCAGACAGGGGGTGGCACAGATACGCAGTATTTT.

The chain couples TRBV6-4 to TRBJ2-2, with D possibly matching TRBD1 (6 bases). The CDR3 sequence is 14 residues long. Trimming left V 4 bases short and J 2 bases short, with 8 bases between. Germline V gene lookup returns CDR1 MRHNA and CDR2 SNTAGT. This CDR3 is CASSVGHNTGELFF. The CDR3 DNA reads TGTGCCAGCAGTGTGGGACACAACACCGGGGAGCTGTTTTTT.

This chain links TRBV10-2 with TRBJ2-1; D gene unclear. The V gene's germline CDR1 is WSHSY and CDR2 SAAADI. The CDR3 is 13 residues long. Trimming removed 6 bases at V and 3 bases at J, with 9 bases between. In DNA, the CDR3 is TGCGCCAGCAGAATCCCCTACTACAATGAGCAGTTCTTC. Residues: CASRIPYYNEQFF.

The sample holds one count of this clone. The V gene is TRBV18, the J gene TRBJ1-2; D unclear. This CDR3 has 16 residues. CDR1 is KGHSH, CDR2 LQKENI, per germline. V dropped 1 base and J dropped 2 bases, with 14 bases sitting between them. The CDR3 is CASSPREQLRNYGYTF. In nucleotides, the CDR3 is TGTGCCAGCTCACCACGGGAACAGCTCAGGAACTATGGCTACACCTTC.

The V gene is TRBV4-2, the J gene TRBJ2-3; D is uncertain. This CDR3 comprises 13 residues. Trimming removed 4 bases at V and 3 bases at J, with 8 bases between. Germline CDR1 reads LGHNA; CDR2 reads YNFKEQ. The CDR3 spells CASSPEVTDTQYF. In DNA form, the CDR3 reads TGTGCCAGCAGCCCTGAGGTGACAGATACGCAGTATTTT.

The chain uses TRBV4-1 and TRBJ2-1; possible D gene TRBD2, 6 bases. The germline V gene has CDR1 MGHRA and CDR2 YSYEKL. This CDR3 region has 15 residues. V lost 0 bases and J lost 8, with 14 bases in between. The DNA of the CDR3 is TGCGCCAGCAGCCAAGAGGCGGGGATGGGCGATGAGCAGTTCTTC. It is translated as CASSQEAGMGDEQFF.

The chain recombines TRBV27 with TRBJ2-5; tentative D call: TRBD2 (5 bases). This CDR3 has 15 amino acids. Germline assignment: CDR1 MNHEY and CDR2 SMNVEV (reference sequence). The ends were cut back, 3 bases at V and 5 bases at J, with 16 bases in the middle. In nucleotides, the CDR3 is TGTGCCAGCAGTTTCCTAGGACTCGAGAGGGAGACCCAGTACTTC. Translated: CASSFLGLERETQYF.

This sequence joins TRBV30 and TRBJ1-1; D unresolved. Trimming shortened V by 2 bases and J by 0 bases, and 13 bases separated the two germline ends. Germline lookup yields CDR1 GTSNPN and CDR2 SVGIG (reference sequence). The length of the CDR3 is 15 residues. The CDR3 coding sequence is TGTGCCTGGAGTCCCGGCAGGACGGTGAACACTGAAGCTTTCTTT. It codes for CAWSPGRTVNTEAFF.

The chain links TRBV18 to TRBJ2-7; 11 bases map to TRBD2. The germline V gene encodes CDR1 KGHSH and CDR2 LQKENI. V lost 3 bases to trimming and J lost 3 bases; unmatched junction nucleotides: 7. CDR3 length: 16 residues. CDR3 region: CASSPGVGTSGYEQYF. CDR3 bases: TGTGCCAGCTCACCGGGTGTCGGGACTAGCGGCTACGAGCAGTACTTC.

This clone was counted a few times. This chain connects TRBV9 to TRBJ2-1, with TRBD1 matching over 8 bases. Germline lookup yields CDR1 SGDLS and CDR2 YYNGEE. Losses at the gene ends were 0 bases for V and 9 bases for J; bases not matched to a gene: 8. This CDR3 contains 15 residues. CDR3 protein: CASSVAKDRASEQFF. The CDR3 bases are TGTGCCAGCAGCGTAGCTAAGGACAGGGCCAGTGAGCAGTTCTTC.